One sample yielded the 16 T cell receptor beta chains listed below, sequenced in a study of blood T cell repertoires in COVID-19. Assay used: immunoSEQ multiplex PCR; TCRdb lists only in-frame clones, some missing. This sample has approximately 220,000 clones, with roughly 80% found just once. Material for sequencing was PBMCs or T cells enriched from blood (not recorded which). These receptors originate from a woman in her fifties or sixties who had been exposed to COVID-19.

The rearrangement uses TRBV15 and TRBJ2-7, with a possible D match to TRBD2 (6 bases). V was shortened by 0 bases and J by 5 bases, with 14 bases between the two germline ends. Germline CDR1 is LNHNV and CDR2 is YYDKDF (reference sequence). The CDR3 covers 15 residues. For the CDR3, the DNA is TGTGCCACCAGCAGAGATCAAGGAGGGATTAACGAGCAGTACTTC. It is translated as CATSRDQGGINEQYF.

The chain joins TRBV6-4 to TRBJ2-3; 8 bases map to TRBD2. The CDR3 consists of 16 residues. Germline CDR1 reads MRHNA; CDR2 reads SNTAGT. J gave up 1 base and V 2 bases, and 5 bases lay outside the gene matches. The CDR3 DNA sequence: TGTGCCAGCAGTGACGAGTTGCGGGGGGGCACAGATACGCAGTATTTT. This translates into CASSDELRGGTDTQYF.

The gene calls are TRBV6-1 and TRBJ2-7; D is possibly TRBD1 (5 bases). With 2 bases removed from V and 2 bases from J, the gap between germline ends came to 7 bases. The CDR3 is 13 amino acids. Looked up from germline, CDR1 is MNHNS and CDR2 is SASEGT. The CDR3 DNA is TGTGCCAGCAGTGAACAGGGTACCTACGAGCAGTACTTC. It specifies CASSEQGTYEQYF.

This clone was observed a few times. The chain carries TRBV5-1 and TRBJ2-5; TRBD1 might be the D (8 bases). CDR1 is SGHRS and CDR2 is YFSETQ in the germline V gene. There are 15 residues in the CDR3. The germline V and J ends were trimmed by 7 bases and 3 bases, with 19 bases remaining between them. The CDR3: CASSDRGGEKETQYF. DNA of the CDR3: TGCGCCAGCTCAGACAGGGGAGGGGAGAAAGAGACCCAGTACTTC.

The CDR3 sequence is CASNGQGWGYTF. The CDR3, as DNA: TGTGCCAGTAACGGACAGGGTTGGGGCTACACCTTC. This rearrangement joins TRBV19 to TRBJ1-2; 8 bases are shared with TRBD1. This CDR3 comprises 12 residues. The V gene's germline CDR1 is LNHDA and CDR2 SQIVND (reference sequence). V trimming: 7 bases; J trimming: 8 bases; junction bases outside the gene matches: 6.

The chain combines TRBV3-1 (or the pseudogene TRBV3-2) with TRBJ2-5; 9 bases fit TRBD1. This CDR3 has 13 amino acids. Per the germline V gene, CDR1 is LGHDT and CDR2 is YNNKEL (reference sequence). V shed 3 bases, J shed 5 bases, and the junction held 1 base outside the gene matches. CDR3 nucleotides: TGTGCCAGCAGCCAGGGGACAGGGGAGACCCAGTACTTC. This gives the protein CASSQGTGETQYF.

This chain joins TRBV18 and TRBJ2-2; D possibly corresponds to TRBD1 (6 bases). The CDR3 spans 15 residues. CDR1 is KGHSH and CDR2 is LQKENI in the germline V gene. V was cut by 3 bases and J by 6 bases, with 14 bases left in between. The CDR3 DNA reads as TGTGCCAGCTCACCGCAGGGGATCGGTGCCGGGGAGCTGTTTTTT. Amino acid sequence: CASSPQGIGAGELFF.

This chain links TRBV7-8 with TRBJ1-2; no clear D. V lost 4 bases and J 12 bases, leaving 21 bases between the germline ends. This CDR3 comprises 14 residues. The germline gives CDR1 SGHVS, CDR2 FQNEAQ. Here the CDR3 reads CASSSLITPSANTF. The CDR3 region has the DNA TGTGCCAGCAGCTCTCTAATAACTCCATCCGCTAACACCTTC.

The chain joins TRBV27 to TRBJ2-7; 11 nucleotides match TRBD2. Germline CDR1 is MNHEY and CDR2 is SMNVEV (reference sequence). CDR3 length equals 16 residues. The V segment lost 4 bases and the J segment 7 bases; nucleotides outside the gene matches: 12. The CDR3 region is CASSYLIAGGPGEQYF. CDR3 bases: TGTGCCAGCAGTTATCTAATAGCGGGGGGGCCAGGGGAGCAGTACTTC.

This sequence joins TRBV15 and TRBJ1-2; the D is unclear. The CDR3 sequence is 16 residues long. Trimming stripped 0 bases from V and 8 bases from J, with 19 bases between. CDR1 and CDR2 (germline): LNHNV, YYDKDF (reference sequence). CDR3 nucleotides: TGTGCCACCAGCAGAGACCTTGCCGCCAGACCAGGAGGCTACACCTTC. Its protein product is CATSRDLAARPGGYTF.

The chain is built from TRBV27 and TRBJ1-1, with a weak D call TRBD1 (5 bases). Between the trimmed V and J ends, which lost 1 base and 2 bases, there was a span of 11 bases. Germline V CDR1 and CDR2: MNHEY, SMNVEV (reference sequence). The CDR3 runs to 15 residues. The CDR3: CASSLYKGHNTEAFF. The CDR3 DNA follows: TGTGCCAGCAGTTTATACAAAGGACACAACACTGAAGCTTTCTTT.

The chain joins TRBV5-4 to TRBJ1-2; D unresolved. V lost 3 bases, J lost 5 bases, and 11 bases lay in between. This CDR3 contains 13 residues. In germline, CDR1 is SGHNT, CDR2 YYREEE (reference sequence). The CDR3 loop is CASSSGLNYGYTF. The CDR3 nucleotides are TGTGCCAGCAGCTCCGGACTGAATTATGGCTACACCTTC.

The rearrangement uses TRBV6-5 and TRBJ1-4; possibly TRBD1 for D (5 bases). V was cut by 2 bases and J by 8 bases, with 12 bases left in between. The germline V gene encodes CDR1 MNHEY and CDR2 SVGAGI. The CDR3 loop spans 14 amino acids. CDR3 sequence (DNA): TGTGCCAGCAGTTACAGGGGTTTTGGAGAAAAACTGTTTTTT. Translated: CASSYRGFGEKLFF.

The chain has TRBV5-1 and TRBJ2-2; TRBD2 is a possible D gene (5 bases). Trimming stripped 1 base from V and 6 bases from J, with 7 bases between. There are 13 residues in the CDR3. Looked up from germline, CDR1 is SGHRS and CDR2 is YFSETQ. The CDR3 is CASSLRGAGELFF. The DNA for the CDR3 is TGCGCCAGCAGCTTGCGGGGAGCCGGGGAGCTGTTTTTT.

The table lists this clone with a count of one. The chain carries TRBV7-3 and TRBJ1-1, with TRBD1 matching 7 bases. Trimming at V came to 4 bases and at J to 1 base, leaving 3 bases not matched to a gene. Germline CDR1 is SGHTA and CDR2 is FQGTGA. This CDR3 has 14 residues. The CDR3 is CASSSTGWNTEAFF. CDR3 DNA sequence: TGTGCCAGCAGCTCGACAGGGTGGAACACTGAAGCTTTCTTT. The full variable domain, completed using reference TRBV7-3 and TRBJ1-1, is GAGVSQTPSNKVTEKGKYVELRCDPISGHTALYWYRQSLGQGPEFLIYFQGTGAADDSGLPNDRFFAVRPEGSVSTLKIQRTERGDSAVYLCASSSTGWNTEAFFGQGTRLTVV.

The chain has TRBV19 and TRBJ2-4; TRBD1 matches at 7 bases. The germline CDR1 and CDR2 sequences are LNHDA and SQIVND (reference sequence). This CDR3 region has 14 residues. V lost 5 bases and J lost 9; bases outside the gene matches: 10. The CDR3 reads CASSGDSALSIQYF. The CDR3 DNA sequence: TGTGCCAGTAGTGGGGACAGTGCGTTAAGCATTCAGTACTTC.